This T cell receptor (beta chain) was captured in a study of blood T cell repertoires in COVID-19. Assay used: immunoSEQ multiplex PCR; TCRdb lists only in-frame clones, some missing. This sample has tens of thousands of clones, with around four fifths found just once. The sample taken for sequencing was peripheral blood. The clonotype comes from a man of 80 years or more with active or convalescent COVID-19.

CDR3: CASSFEGGRTGELFF. As DNA, the CDR3 is TGTGCCAGCAGTTTTGAGGGGGGGAGAACCGGGGAGCTGTTTTTT. The chain is built from TRBV28 and TRBJ2-2; TRBD2 might be the D (7 bases). This CDR3 comprises 15 residues. With 3 bases removed from V and 5 bases from J, the gap between germline ends came to 13 bases. Per the germline V gene, CDR1 is MDHEN and CDR2 is SYDVKM.